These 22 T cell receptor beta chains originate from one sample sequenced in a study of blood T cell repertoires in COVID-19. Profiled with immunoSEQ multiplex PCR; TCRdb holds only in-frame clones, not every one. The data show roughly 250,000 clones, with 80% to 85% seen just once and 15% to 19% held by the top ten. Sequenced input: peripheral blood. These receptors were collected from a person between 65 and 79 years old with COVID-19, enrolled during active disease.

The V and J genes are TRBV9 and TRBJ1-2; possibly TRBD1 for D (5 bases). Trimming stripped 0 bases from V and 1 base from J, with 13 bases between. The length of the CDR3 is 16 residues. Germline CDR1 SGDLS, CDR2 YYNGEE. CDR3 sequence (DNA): TGTGCCAGCAGCGTAGAGGGTTCGGGGGATAACTATGGCTACACCTTC. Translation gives CASSVEGSGDNYGYTF.

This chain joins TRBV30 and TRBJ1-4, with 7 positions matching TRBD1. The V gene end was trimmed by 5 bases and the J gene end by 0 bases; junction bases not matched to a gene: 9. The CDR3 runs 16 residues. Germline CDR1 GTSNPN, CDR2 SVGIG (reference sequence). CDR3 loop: CAWSPGQAPTNEKLFF. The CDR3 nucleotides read TGTGCCTGGTCTCCTGGACAGGCGCCAACTAATGAAAAACTGTTTTTT.

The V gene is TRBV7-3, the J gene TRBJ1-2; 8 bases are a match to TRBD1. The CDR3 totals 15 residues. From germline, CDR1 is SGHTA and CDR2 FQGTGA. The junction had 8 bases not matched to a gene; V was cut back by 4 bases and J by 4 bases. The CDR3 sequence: CASSSHTGGVYGYTF. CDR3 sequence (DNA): TGTGCCAGCAGCTCCCACACAGGGGGAGTCTATGGCTACACCTTC.

CDR3 amino acids: CSVDETSYNEQFF. For the CDR3, the DNA is TGCAGCGTTGATGAGACTAGTTACAATGAGCAGTTCTTC. V gene TRBV29-1 combines with J gene TRBJ2-1; D perhaps matches TRBD2 (6 bases). The CDR3 sequence is 13 residues long. Trimming took 3 bases from V and 4 from J, leaving 10 bases between them. Germline V lookup: CDR1 SQVTM, CDR2 ANQGSEA.

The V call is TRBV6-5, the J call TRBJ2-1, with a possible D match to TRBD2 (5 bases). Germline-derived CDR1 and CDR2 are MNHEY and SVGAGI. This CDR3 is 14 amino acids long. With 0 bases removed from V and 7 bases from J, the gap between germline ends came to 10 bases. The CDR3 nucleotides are TGTGCCAGCAGTTACTCGTTTAGGAGGAATGAGCAGTTCTTC. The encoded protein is CASSYSFRRNEQFF.

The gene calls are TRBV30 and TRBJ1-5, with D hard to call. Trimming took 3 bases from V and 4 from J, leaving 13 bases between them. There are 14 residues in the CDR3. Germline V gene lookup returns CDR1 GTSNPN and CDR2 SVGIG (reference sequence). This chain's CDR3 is CAWRSGERNQPQHF. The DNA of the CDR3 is TGTGCCTGGAGGTCCGGGGAGCGTAATCAGCCCCAGCATTTT.

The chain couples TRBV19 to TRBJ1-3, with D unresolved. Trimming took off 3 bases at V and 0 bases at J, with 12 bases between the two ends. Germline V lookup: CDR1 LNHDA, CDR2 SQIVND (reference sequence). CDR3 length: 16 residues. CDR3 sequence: CASSITFKSSGNTIYF. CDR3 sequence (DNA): TGTGCCAGTAGTATTACGTTCAAGAGCTCTGGAAACACCATATATTTT.

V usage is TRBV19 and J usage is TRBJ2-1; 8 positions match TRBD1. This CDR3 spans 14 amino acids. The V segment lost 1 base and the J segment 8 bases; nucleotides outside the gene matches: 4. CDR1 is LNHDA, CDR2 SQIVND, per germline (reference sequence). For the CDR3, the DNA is TGTGCCAGTAGTATAGTACAGGGGGTAGATGAGCAGTTCTTC. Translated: CASSIVQGVDEQFF.

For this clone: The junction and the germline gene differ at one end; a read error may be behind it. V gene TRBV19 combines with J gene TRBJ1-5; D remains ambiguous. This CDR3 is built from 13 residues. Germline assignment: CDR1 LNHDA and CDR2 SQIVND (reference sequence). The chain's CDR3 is CASSAPQAKPQHF. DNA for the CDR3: TGTGCCAGTAGTGCGCCTCAGGCAAAGCCTCAGCATTTT.

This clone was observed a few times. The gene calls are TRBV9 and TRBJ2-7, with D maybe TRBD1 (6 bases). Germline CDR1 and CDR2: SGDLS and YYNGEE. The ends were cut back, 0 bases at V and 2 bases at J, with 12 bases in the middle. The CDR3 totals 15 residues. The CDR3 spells CASSVAQTGPYEQYF. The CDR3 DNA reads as TGTGCCAGCAGCGTAGCCCAGACAGGACCCTACGAGCAGTACTTC.

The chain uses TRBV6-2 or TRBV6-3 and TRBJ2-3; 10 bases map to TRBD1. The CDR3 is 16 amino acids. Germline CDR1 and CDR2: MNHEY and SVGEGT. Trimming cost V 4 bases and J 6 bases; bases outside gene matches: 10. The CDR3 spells CASSSIRTGGLDTQYF. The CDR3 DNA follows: TGTGCCAGCAGTTCTATAAGGACAGGGGGTTTGGATACGCAGTATTTT.

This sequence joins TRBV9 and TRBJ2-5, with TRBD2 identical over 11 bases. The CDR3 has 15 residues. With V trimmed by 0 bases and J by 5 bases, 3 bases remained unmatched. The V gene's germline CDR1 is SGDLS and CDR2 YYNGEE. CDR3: CASSVVTSGVETQYF. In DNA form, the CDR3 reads TGTGCCAGCAGCGTAGTGACTAGCGGGGTGGAGACCCAGTACTTC.

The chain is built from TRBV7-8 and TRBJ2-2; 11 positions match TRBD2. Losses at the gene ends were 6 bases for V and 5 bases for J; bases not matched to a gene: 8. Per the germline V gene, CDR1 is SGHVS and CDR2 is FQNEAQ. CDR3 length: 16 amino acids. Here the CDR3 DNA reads TGTGCCAGCAGACTAGCGGGGGCCACGGGAACCGGGGAGCTGTTTTTT. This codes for CASRLAGATGTGELFF.

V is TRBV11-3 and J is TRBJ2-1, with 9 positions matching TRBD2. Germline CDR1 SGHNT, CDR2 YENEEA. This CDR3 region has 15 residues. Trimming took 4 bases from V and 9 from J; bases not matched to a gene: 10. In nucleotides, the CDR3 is TGTGCCAGCAGCTCATTCCCCGGGCGGGGGGGTGAGCAGTTCTTC. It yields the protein CASSSFPGRGGEQFF.

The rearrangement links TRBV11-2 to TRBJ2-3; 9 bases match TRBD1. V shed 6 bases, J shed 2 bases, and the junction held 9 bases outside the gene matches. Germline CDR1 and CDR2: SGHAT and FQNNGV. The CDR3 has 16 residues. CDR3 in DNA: TGTGCCAGCAGGCCTACAGGGGGCGCGTCCACAGATACGCAGTATTTT. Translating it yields CASRPTGGASTDTQYF.

CDR3 DNA sequence: TGTGCCAGCAGTGAAGCCCGGGACGGGAGCTCTGGAAACACCATATATTTT. Amino acids: CASSEARDGSSGNTIYF. The chain combines TRBV2 with TRBJ1-3; D is possibly TRBD1 (5 bases). V was clipped by 0 bases and J by 0 bases, with 12 bases between them. CDR1 and CDR2 (germline): SNHLY, FYNNEI. The CDR3 spans 17 residues. The entire variable domain, with the rest obtained from reference TRBV2 and TRBJ1-3, is as follows: EPEVTQTPSHQVTQMGQEVILRCVPISNHLYFYWYRQILGQKVEFLVSFYNNEISEKSEIFDDQFSVERPDGSNFTLKIRSTKLEDSAMYFCASSEARDGSSGNTIYFGEGSWLTVV.

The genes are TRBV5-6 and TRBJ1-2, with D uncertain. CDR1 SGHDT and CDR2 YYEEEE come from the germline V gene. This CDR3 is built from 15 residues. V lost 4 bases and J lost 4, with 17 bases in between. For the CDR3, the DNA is TGTGCCAGCAGCCCACATGGCAGGTCTCTCTATGGCTACACCTTC. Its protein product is CASSPHGRSLYGYTF.

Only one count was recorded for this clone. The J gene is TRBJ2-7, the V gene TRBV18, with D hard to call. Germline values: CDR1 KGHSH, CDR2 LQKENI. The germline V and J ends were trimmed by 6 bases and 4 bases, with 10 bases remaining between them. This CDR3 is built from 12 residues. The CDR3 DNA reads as TGTGCCAGCTCCCCAAGCCGGTACGAGCAGTACTTC. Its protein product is CASSPSRYEQYF.

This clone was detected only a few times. Here the CDR3 reads CASSLGTGDSPLHF. CDR3 nucleotides: TGTGCCAGCAGCCTGGGGACAGGGGATTCACCCCTCCACTTT. The chain recombines TRBV3-1 (or the pseudogene TRBV3-2) with TRBJ1-6; 10 nucleotides agree with TRBD1. CDR1 and CDR2 from the germline V gene are LGHDT and YNNKEL (reference sequence). This CDR3 region has 14 residues. The V gene end was trimmed by 4 bases and the J gene end by 8 bases; junction bases not matched to a gene: 2.

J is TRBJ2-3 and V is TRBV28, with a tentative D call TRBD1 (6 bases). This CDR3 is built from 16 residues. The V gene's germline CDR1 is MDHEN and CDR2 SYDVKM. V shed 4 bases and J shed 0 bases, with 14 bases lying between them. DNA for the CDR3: TGTGCCAGCAGTTCCCAGCGGACAGCTAGCACAGATACGCAGTATTTT. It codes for CASSSQRTASTDTQYF.

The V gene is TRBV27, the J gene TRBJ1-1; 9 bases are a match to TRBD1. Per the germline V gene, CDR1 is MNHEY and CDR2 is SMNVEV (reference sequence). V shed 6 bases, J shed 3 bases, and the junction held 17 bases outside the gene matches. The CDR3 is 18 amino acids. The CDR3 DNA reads TGTGCCAGCAGGCCCCGGACAGGGGCATTCCCAATCGACACTGAAGCTTTCTTT. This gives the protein CASRPRTGAFPIDTEAFF.

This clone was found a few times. CDR3 region: CASSLYAPNQPQHF. The CDR3 nucleotides read TGTGCCAGCAGCCTCTATGCCCCCAATCAGCCCCAGCATTTT. V is TRBV2 and J is TRBJ1-5; D is undetermined. This CDR3 is 14 amino acids long. V dropped 6 bases and J dropped 3 bases, with 12 bases sitting between them. Germline V CDR1 and CDR2: SNHLY, FYNNEI.